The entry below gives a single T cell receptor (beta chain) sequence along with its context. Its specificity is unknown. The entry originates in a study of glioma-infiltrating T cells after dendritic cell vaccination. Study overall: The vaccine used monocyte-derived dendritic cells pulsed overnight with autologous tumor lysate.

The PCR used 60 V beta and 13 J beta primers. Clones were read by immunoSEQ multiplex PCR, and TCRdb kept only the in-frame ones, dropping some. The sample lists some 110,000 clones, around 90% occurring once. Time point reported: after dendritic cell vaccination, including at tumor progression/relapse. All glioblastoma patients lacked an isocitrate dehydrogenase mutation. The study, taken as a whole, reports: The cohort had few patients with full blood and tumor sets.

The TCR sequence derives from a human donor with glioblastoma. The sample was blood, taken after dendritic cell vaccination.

CDR3 coding DNA: TGTGCCAGCAGTGAAGGCAGGGCTGCGAAAGCTTTCTTT. It specifies CASSEGRAAKAFF. This chain connects TRBV6-1 to TRBJ1-1; a weak D match, TRBD1 (5 bases). Trimming stripped 1 base from V and 9 bases from J, with 12 bases between. The germline V gene encodes CDR1 MNHNS and CDR2 SASEGT. The CDR3 length is 13 residues.